This passage covers 11 T cell receptor beta chains from one sample sequenced in a study of T cell responses to AZD1222 COVID-19 vaccine. Produced via immunoSEQ multiplex PCR; TCRdb's table is partial and in-frame only. The repertoire consists of roughly 98,000 clones, with 84% occurring once and the leading ten covering approximately 15%. The sequencing here drew on peripheral blood, taken 28 days after the second AZD1222 dose. All receptors come from an adult who received the AZD1222 COVID-19 vaccine.

V gene TRBV27 combines with J gene TRBJ2-7; 10 bases are shared with TRBD2. The CDR3 length is 15 residues. Germline V gene data show CDR1 as MNHEY and CDR2 as SMNVEV (reference sequence). V lost 7 bases and J lost 4; bases outside the gene matches: 10. The CDR3 sequence: CASTKGTSGAYEQYF. The CDR3, as DNA: TGTGCCAGCACCAAAGGTACTAGCGGGGCTTACGAGCAGTACTTC.

In nucleotides, the CDR3 is TGTGCCAGCAGTTCTATTAGACGGGGTAATTCACCCCTCCACTTT. Translating it yields CASSSIRRGNSPLHF. The gene calls are TRBV27 and TRBJ1-6; D is unclear. Germline CDR1 and CDR2: MNHEY and SMNVEV (reference sequence). Trimming removed 4 bases at V and 6 bases at J, with 13 bases between. The CDR3 is 15 residues long.

This CDR3 is CASSRRRRQGSNTDTQYF. The CDR3 DNA sequence: TGTGCCAGCAGCCGGAGACGCCGACAGGGGTCAAACACAGATACGCAGTATTTT. The chain employs TRBV3-1 (or the pseudogene TRBV3-2) and TRBJ2-3, with TRBD1 matching over 8 bases. V lost 4 bases, J lost 2 bases, and 14 bases stayed unmatched. Germline V lookup: CDR1 LGHDT, CDR2 YNNKEL (reference sequence). This CDR3 contains 18 residues.

Only one count was recorded for this clone. The V call is TRBV12-3 or TRBV12-4, the J call TRBJ2-7; D ambiguous. With 8 bases removed from V and 2 bases from J, the gap between germline ends came to 10 bases. The CDR3 loop spans 12 amino acids. The CDR3 region has the DNA TGTGCCAGCGGGTATGACACCTACGAGCAGTACTTC. It is translated as CASGYDTYEQYF.

This clone showed up just once. The chain uses TRBV19 and TRBJ2-1; D is possibly TRBD2 (5 bases). The CDR3 totals 14 residues. Per the germline V gene, CDR1 is LNHDA and CDR2 is SQIVND (reference sequence). Trimming took off 1 base at V and 8 bases at J, with 12 bases between the two ends. The CDR3 here is CASSIVLAPDEQFF. The CDR3 DNA sequence: TGTGCCAGTAGTATAGTCCTAGCCCCGGATGAGCAGTTCTTC.

This chain joins TRBV6-5 and TRBJ2-1; D uncertain. The CDR3 sequence is 15 residues long. Between the trimmed V and J ends, which lost 5 bases and 5 bases, there was a span of 16 bases. Germline lookup yields CDR1 MNHEY and CDR2 SVGAGI. For the CDR3, the DNA is TGTGCCAGCAGTCTGTTCCGCAGGTCGGACAATGAGCAGTTCTTC. It is translated as CASSLFRRSDNEQFF.

The rearrangement joins TRBV28 to TRBJ2-7; 10 bases fit TRBD1. CDR3 size: 14 residues. Trimming at V came to 5 bases and at J to 6 bases, leaving 7 bases not matched to a gene. From germline, CDR1 is MDHEN and CDR2 SYDVKM. The CDR3 bases are TGTGCCAGCAGTCAATCCGGGACAGGGGTCGAGCAGTACTTC. It encodes CASSQSGTGVEQYF.

This clone has ten or more counts. V is TRBV19 and J is TRBJ1-2; 12 bases fit TRBD1. Germline-derived CDR1 and CDR2 are LNHDA and SQIVND (reference sequence). The ends lost 6 bases at V and 0 bases at J; junction bases unmatched: 8. The CDR3 sequence is 17 residues long. CDR3 DNA sequence: TGTGCCAGTAGGCGGGGACAGGGGGCGAAGGCTAACTATGGCTACACCTTC. This encodes CASRRGQGAKANYGYTF.

This chain joins TRBV6-5 and TRBJ2-2, with a tentative D call TRBD2 (6 bases). Germline CDR1 is MNHEY and CDR2 is SVGAGI. V was pared by 5 bases and J by 6 bases, with 10 bases between. This CDR3 contains 13 residues. Here the CDR3 reads CASSREFAGELFF. The CDR3 DNA sequence: TGTGCCAGCAGTCGGGAGTTTGCCGGGGAGCTGTTTTTT.

The sample holds a few counts of this clone. The sample holds other DNA sequences that translate to the same CDR3. V gene TRBV20-1 combines with J gene TRBJ2-5; D remains ambiguous. V was shortened by 3 bases and J by 2 bases, with 4 bases between the two germline ends. The CDR3 totals 11 residues. The germline gives CDR1 DFQATT, CDR2 SNEGSKA (reference sequence). The CDR3, as DNA: TGCAGTGCTAGGAGGCAAGAGACCCAGTACTTC. Protein: CSARRQETQYF.

The chain employs TRBV4-3 and TRBJ2-3; TRBD2 aligns across 10 bases. Looked up from germline, CDR1 is LGHNA and CDR2 is YSLEER. The CDR3 spans 16 residues. With V trimmed by 4 bases and J by 0 bases, 4 bases remained unmatched. The CDR3 coding sequence is TGCGCCAGCAGCCCCGGACTAGCGGTTAGCACAGATACGCAGTATTTT. It is translated as CASSPGLAVSTDTQYF.